The entry below describes one TCR beta chain. No antigen is known for it. The sample comes from a study of cytomegalovirus exposure and HLA in healthy donors. About the study: According to later analysis, the same platform produced the 120 validation and under 750 first-cohort repertoires.

The CDR3 has 16 residues. V was clipped by 2 bases and J by 1 base; unmatched bases: 5. The germline CDR1 and CDR2 sequences are SGHNT and YYREEE (reference sequence). Repertoires were generated with immunoSEQ multiplex PCR, while TCRdb's copy carries only in-frame clones and drops some. Here the sample spans 90,000 to 130,000 clones, about 85% being singletons. Broader study findings: In vitro work confirmed that three CMV-associated chains recognize CMV antigens. Most TCR sequences showed up rarely, but some public TCRs showed up in many donors. The study flagged some 180 TCR beta chains as cytomegalovirus-associated.

The chain combines TRBV5-4 with TRBJ2-2; 7 bases are shared with TRBD2. This clonotype was obtained from a woman aged 18-29 years in good health and CMV-seronegative. The sequenced sample was PBMCs. The CDR3 DNA is TGTGCCAGCAGCTTCCTTAGCGGGCGGAACACCGGGGAGCTGTTTTTT. Its protein is CASSFLSGRNTGELFF.